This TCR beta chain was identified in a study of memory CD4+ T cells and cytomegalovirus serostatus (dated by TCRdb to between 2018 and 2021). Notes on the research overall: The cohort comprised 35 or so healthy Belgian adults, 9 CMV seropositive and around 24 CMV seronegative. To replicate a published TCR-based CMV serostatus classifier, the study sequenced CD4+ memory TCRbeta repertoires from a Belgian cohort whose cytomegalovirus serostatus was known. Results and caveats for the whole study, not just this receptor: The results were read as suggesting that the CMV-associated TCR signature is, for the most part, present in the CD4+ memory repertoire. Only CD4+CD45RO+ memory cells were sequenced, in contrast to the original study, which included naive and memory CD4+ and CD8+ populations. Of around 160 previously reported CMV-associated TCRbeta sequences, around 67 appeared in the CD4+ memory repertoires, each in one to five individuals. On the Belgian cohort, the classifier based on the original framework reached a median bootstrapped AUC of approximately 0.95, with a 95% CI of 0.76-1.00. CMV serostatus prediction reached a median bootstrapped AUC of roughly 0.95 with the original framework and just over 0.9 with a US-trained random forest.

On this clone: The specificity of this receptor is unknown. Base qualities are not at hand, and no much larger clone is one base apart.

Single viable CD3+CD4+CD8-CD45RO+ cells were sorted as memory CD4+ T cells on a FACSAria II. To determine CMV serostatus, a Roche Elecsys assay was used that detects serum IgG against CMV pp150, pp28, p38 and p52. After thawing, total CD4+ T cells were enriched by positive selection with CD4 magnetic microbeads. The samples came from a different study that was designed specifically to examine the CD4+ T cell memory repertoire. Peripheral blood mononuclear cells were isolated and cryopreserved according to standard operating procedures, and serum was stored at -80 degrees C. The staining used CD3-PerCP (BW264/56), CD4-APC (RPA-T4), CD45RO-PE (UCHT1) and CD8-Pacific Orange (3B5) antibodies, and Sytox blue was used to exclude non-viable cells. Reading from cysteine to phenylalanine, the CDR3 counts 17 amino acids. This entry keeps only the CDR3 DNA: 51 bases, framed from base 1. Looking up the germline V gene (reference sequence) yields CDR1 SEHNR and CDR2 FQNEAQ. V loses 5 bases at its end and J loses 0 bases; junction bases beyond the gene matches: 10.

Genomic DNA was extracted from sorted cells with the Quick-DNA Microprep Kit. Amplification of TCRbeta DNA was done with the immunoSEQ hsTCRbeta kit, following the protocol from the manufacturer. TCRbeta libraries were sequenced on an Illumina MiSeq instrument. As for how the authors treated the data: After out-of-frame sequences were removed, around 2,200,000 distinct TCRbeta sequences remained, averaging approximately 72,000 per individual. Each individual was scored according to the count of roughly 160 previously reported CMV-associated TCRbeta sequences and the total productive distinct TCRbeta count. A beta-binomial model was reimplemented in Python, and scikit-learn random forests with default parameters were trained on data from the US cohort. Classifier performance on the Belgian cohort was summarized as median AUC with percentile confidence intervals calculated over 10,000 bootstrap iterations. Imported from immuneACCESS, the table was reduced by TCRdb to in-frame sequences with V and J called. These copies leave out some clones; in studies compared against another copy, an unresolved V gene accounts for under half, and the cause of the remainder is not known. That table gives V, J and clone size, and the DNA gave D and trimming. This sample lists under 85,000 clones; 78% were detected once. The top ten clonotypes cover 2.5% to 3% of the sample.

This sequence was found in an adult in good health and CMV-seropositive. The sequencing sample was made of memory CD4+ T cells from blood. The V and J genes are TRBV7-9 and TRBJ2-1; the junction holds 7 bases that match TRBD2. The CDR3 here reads CASSPKMGDYSYNEQFF. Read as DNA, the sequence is TGTGCCAGCAGCCCGAAGATGGGGGACTACTCCTACAATGAGCAGTTCTTC. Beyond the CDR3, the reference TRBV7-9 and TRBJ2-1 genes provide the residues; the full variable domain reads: DTGVSQNPRHKITKRGQNVTFRCDPISEHNRLYWYRQTLGQGPEFLTYFQNEAQLEKSRLLSDRFSAERPKGSFSTLEIQRTEQGDSAMYLCASSPKMGDYSYNEQFFGPGTRLTVL.